This TCR beta chain derives from a study of cytomegalovirus exposure and HLA in healthy donors. Study findings and constraints: Association of a missense DCLRE1C variant with TCR beta V- and J-gene trimming was reported in a later analysis.

PCR employed 60 Vbeta and 13 Jbeta primers. Data came from immunoSEQ multiplex PCR; TCRdb stores just in-frame clones and leaves some out. The sample has fewer than 90,000 clones, approximately 71% seen once. The junction had 0 bases not matched to a gene; V was cut back by 2 bases and J by 5 bases. The length of the CDR3 is 13 residues. Germline CDR1 and CDR2: SGHRS and YFSETQ. A word on this clone: Its specificity is not known.

The J gene is TRBJ2-4, the V gene TRBV5-1; the match to TRBD1 covers 8 bases. The origin of this receptor is a young man in good health and CMV-seronegative. Material: PBMCs. CDR3 in amino acids: CASSFRGQNIQYF. In DNA form, the CDR3 reads TGCGCCAGCAGCTTCAGGGGGCAAAACATTCAGTACTTC.